The 18 T cell receptor beta chains below come from one sample, sequenced in a study of blood T cell repertoires in COVID-19. Only in-frame clones appear in the TCRdb table, and some are missing; sequencing was by immunoSEQ multiplex PCR. This table has 300,000 to 400,000 clones, 87% appearing once. The sequenced sample was peripheral blood. Receptor source: a woman between 45 and 60 years old with COVID-19, enrolled during active disease.

The chain links TRBV6-5 to TRBJ2-1; a weak D match, TRBD2 (5 bases). Germline CDR1 reads MNHEY; CDR2 reads SVGAGI. The CDR3 sequence is 14 residues long. Trimming left V 7 bases short and J 4 bases short, with 14 bases between. The CDR3 spells CASTLRGSYNEQFF. The DNA for the CDR3 is TGTGCCAGCACGCTGCGAGGGAGTTACAATGAGCAGTTCTTC.

This clone was seen once. The CDR3 here is CASSLFRNTEAFF. CDR3 nucleotides: TGTGCCAGCAGCTTATTTAGGAACACTGAAGCTTTCTTT. The chain couples TRBV11-2 to TRBJ1-1, with D hard to call. Looked up from germline, CDR1 is SGHAT and CDR2 is FQNNGV. V lost 2 bases to trimming and J lost 1 base, with 5 bases between them. The CDR3 runs 13 residues.

This clone was counted a few times. The rearrangement uses TRBV30 and TRBJ2-1, with 8 bases aligning to TRBD1. This CDR3 is 14 amino acids long. The V and J ends lost 7 bases and 9 bases, in that order; junction bases with no gene match: 14. Germline V CDR1 and CDR2: GTSNPN, SVGIG (reference sequence). The CDR3 sequence is CASHRGKRNGEQFF. CDR3 sequence (DNA): TGTGCCTCCCACAGGGGGAAGCGAAATGGTGAGCAGTTCTTC.

A few counts support this clone. The chain combines TRBV5-1 with TRBJ2-2; D is perhaps TRBD1 (6 bases). The CDR3 covers 13 residues. Germline V lookup: CDR1 SGHRS, CDR2 YFSETQ. V dropped 1 base and J dropped 6 bases, with 7 bases sitting between them. The CDR3 DNA is TGCGCCAGCAGCTTGACAGGGTCCGGGGAGCTGTTTTTT. Protein: CASSLTGSGELFF.

This clone was seen just once. The genes are TRBV7-9 and TRBJ2-5; D ambiguous. CDR1 is SEHNR, CDR2 FQNEAQ, per germline (reference sequence). V gave up 5 bases and J gave up 5 bases, with 9 bases separating them. The CDR3 runs to 12 residues. In DNA, the CDR3 is TGTGCCAGCAGCCCTCTTTCCGAGACCCAGTACTTC. Residues: CASSPLSETQYF.

The rearrangement joins TRBV15 to TRBJ1-4, with D possibly being TRBD1 (5 bases). Germline V lookup: CDR1 LNHNV, CDR2 YYDKDF (reference sequence). Trimming removed 3 bases from V and 7 bases from J, with 12 bases in between. The CDR3 has 14 residues. For the CDR3, the DNA is TGTGCCACCAGCAGTGCAGGGTTCGGTGAAAAACTGTTTTTT. Protein sequence: CATSSAGFGEKLFF.

This clone was picked up a small number of times. DNA for the CDR3: TGTGCCATCAAAACTAGCGGGAGAGGAATTAGGTACACCGGGGAGCTGTTTTTT. As protein: CAIKTSGRGIRYTGELFF. The V gene is TRBV10-3, the J gene TRBJ2-2, with 11 positions matching TRBD2. This CDR3 is 18 amino acids long. Germline CDR1 is ENHRY and CDR2 is SYGVKD. V lost 7 bases to trimming and J lost 3 bases; unmatched junction nucleotides: 13.

The V and J genes are TRBV5-4 and TRBJ1-1, with a possible D match to TRBD1 (5 bases). CDR1 is SGHNT and CDR2 is YYREEE in the germline V gene (reference sequence). The CDR3 consists of 13 residues. CDR3 amino acids: CATRRDRNTEAFF. The DNA for the CDR3 is TGTGCTACCCGGCGAGACAGAAACACTGAAGCTTTCTTT.

The chain uses TRBV7-2 and TRBJ1-6; 7 bases align to TRBD1. Germline trimming cut 5 bases from V and 11 bases from J; bases unmatched to any gene: 12. Germline V gene lookup returns CDR1 SGHTA and CDR2 FQGNSA. CDR3 size: 15 residues. The CDR3 region is CASSTSGGGDPPLHF. CDR3 bases: TGTGCCAGCAGCACTAGTGGAGGGGGCGATCCACCCCTCCACTTT.

In this sample, this clone turned up once. The chain has TRBV7-2 and TRBJ2-7; 7 bases fit TRBD1. Germline loops: CDR1 SGHTA, CDR2 FQGNSA. With V trimmed by 5 bases and J by 0 bases, 4 bases remained unmatched. The CDR3 has 14 residues. CDR3: CASSPRGISYEQYF. CDR3 DNA: TGTGCCAGCAGCCCCAGGGGGATCTCCTACGAGCAGTACTTC.

The chain uses TRBV18 and TRBJ1-1; D call uncertain. The CDR3 extends over 14 amino acids. Trimming took off 3 bases at V and 6 bases at J, with 14 bases between the two ends. The germline V gene has CDR1 KGHSH and CDR2 LQKENI. The CDR3 region has the DNA TGTGCCAGCTCACCCGGGATCGCAAGCCCTGAAGCTTTCTTT. Translating it yields CASSPGIASPEAFF.

The chain combines TRBV6-2 or TRBV6-3 with TRBJ2-5; maybe TRBD2 (6 bases). The CDR3 spans 14 residues. The germline gives CDR1 MNHEY, CDR2 SVGEGT. V gave up 5 bases and J gave up 5 bases, with 15 bases separating them. Written as DNA, the CDR3 is TGTGCCAGCAGTCAGCGGAGGGAGCGGGAGACCCAGTACTTC. The encoded protein is CASSQRRERETQYF.

Of note for this clone: Compared with germline, one end of the junction differs, possibly owing to a read error. This chain joins TRBV7-3 and TRBJ2-2, with D hard to call. The CDR3 runs to 15 residues. Germline assignment: CDR1 SGHTA and CDR2 FQGTGA. This chain's CDR3 is CASSRAATKTGELFF. The CDR3 region has the DNA TGTGCCAGCAGCCGTGCAGCGACGAAAACCGGGGAGCTGTTTTTT.

V is TRBV7-9 and J is TRBJ2-7; possibly TRBD2 for D (6 bases). Trimming shortened V by 11 bases and J by 3 bases, and 20 bases separated the two germline ends. CDR3 size: 14 residues. Germline V gives CDR1 SEHNR, CDR2 FQNEAQ (reference sequence). The CDR3 is CAARRGPGFYEQYF. DNA of the CDR3: TGTGCCGCGAGGCGGGGCCCCGGCTTCTACGAGCAGTACTTC.

The chain joins TRBV29-1 to TRBJ2-3; TRBD2 matches at 9 bases. The CDR3 extends over 14 amino acids. Germline trimming cut 4 bases from V and 2 bases from J; bases unmatched to any gene: 4. The germline gives CDR1 SQVTM, CDR2 ANQGSEA. The CDR3 nucleotides are TGCAGCGTTGCCCTAGCGGGATACACAGATACGCAGTATTTT. It encodes CSVALAGYTDTQYF.

The chain has TRBV19 and TRBJ1-5; TRBD1 matches 7 bases. Germline CDR1 is LNHDA and CDR2 is SQIVND (reference sequence). The CDR3 has 12 residues. Trimming at V came to 7 bases and at J to 5 bases, leaving 2 bases not matched to a gene. The CDR3 spells CASNDRDQPQHF. DNA for the CDR3: TGTGCCAGTAATGACAGGGATCAGCCCCAGCATTTT.

This chain links TRBV27 with TRBJ1-5; the match to TRBD1 covers 10 bases. The CDR3 is made up of 14 amino acids. V lost 4 bases and J lost 8; bases outside the gene matches: 5. CDR1 and CDR2 (germline): MNHEY, SMNVEV (reference sequence). The CDR3 DNA sequence: TGTGCCAGCAGTTCCTGGGACAGGGGTGAGCCCCAGCATTTT. This gives the protein CASSSWDRGEPQHF.

This clone was detected a few times. This sequence joins TRBV5-4 and TRBJ2-7; a weak D match, TRBD2 (5 bases). The CDR3 runs to 14 residues. The germline CDR1 and CDR2 sequences are SGHNT and YYREEE (reference sequence). Trimming stripped 2 bases from V and 2 bases from J, with 11 bases between. CDR3 nucleotides: TGTGCCAGCAGCTTCGGACTGGATACCTACGAGCAGTACTTC. Translating it yields CASSFGLDTYEQYF.